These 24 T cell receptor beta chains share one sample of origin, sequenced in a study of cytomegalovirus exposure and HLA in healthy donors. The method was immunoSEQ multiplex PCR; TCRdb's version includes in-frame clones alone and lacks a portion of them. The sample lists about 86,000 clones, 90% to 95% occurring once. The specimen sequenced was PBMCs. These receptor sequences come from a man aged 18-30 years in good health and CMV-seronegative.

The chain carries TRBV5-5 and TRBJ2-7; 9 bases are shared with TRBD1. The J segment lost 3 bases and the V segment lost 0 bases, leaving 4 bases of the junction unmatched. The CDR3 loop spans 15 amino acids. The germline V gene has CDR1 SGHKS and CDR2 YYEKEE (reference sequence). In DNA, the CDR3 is TGTGCCAGCAGCTTGGGAGGACAGGGGTACTACGAGCAGTACTTC. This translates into CASSLGGQGYYEQYF.

CDR3 bases: TGCGCCAGCAGCTCTGGGGCTGGGAACACTGAAGCTTTCTTT. It translates to CASSSGAGNTEAFF. The V and J genes are TRBV5-1 and TRBJ1-1, with D possibly TRBD1 on 5 matching bases. V gave up 3 bases and J gave up 1 base, with 10 bases separating them. Germline V lookup: CDR1 SGHRS, CDR2 YFSETQ. The CDR3 sequence is 14 residues long.

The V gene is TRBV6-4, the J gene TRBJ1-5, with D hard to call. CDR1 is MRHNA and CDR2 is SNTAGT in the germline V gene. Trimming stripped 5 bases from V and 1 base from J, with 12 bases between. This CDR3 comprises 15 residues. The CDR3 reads CASSKAAGSNQPQHF. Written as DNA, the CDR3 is TGTGCCAGCAGTAAGGCGGCCGGAAGCAATCAGCCCCAGCATTTT.

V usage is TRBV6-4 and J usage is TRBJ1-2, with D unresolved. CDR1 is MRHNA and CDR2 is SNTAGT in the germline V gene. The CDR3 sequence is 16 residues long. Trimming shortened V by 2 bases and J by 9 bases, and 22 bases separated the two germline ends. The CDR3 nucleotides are TGTGCCAGCAGTGACGGGAGTGGGCCACTTGAATATCGCTACACCTTC. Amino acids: CASSDGSGPLEYRYTF.

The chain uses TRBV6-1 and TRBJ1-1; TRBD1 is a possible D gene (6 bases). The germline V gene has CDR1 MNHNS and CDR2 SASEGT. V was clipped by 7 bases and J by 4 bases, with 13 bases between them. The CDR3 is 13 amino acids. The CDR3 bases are TGTGCCAGCATCCAGGGGCCGGGCACTGAAGCTTTCTTT. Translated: CASIQGPGTEAFF.

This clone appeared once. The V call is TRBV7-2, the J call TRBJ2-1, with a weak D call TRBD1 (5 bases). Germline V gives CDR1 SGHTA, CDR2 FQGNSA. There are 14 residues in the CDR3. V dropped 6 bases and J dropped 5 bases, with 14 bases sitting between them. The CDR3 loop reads CASRPQTEHNEQFF. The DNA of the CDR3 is TGTGCCAGCAGACCTCAGACAGAGCACAATGAGCAGTTCTTC.

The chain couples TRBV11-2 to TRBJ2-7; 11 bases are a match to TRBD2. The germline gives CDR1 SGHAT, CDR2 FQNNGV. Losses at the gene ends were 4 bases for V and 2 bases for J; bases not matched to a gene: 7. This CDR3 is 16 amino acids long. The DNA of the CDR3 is TGTGCCAGCAGCTACCGACTAGCGGGACCCGCCTACGAGCAGTACTTC. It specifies CASSYRLAGPAYEQYF.

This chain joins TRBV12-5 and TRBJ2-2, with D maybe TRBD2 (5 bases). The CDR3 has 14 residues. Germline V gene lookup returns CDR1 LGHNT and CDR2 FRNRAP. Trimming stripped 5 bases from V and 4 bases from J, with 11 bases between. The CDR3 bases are TGTGCTAGTGGTCCGCCGGGGAGCACCGGGGAGCTGTTTTTT. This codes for CASGPPGSTGELFF.

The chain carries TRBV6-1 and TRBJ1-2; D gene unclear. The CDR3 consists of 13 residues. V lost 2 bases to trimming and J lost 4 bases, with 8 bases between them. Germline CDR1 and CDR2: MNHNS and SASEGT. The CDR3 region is CASSENSFYGYTF. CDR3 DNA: TGTGCCAGCAGTGAAAACAGCTTCTATGGCTACACCTTC.

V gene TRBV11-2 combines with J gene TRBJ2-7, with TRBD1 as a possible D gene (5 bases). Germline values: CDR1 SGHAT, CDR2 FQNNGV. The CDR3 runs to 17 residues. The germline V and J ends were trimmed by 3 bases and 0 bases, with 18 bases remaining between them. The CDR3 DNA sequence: TGTGCCAGCAGCTTGGGGCGACTCCTCCCAACCTCCTACGAGCAGTACTTC. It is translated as CASSLGRLLPTSYEQYF.

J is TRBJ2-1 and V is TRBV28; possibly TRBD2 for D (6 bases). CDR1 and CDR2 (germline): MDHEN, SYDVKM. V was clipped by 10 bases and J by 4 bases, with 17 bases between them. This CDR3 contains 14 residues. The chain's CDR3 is CAIRGLTFYNEQFF. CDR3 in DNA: TGTGCCATCCGGGGACTGACATTTTACAATGAGCAGTTCTTC.

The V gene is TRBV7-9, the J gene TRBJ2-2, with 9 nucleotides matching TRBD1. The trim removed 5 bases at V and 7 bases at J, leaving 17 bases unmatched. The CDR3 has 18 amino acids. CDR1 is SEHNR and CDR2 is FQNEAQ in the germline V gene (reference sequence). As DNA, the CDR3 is TGTGCCAGCAGCCTGGACAGGGGTAAAAGGTGGGAGAGCGGGGAGCTGTTTTTT. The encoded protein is CASSLDRGKRWESGELFF.

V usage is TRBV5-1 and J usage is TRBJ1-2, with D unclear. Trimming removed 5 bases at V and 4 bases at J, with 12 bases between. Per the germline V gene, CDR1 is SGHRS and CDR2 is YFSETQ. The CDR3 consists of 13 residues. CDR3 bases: TGCGCCAGCAGTACGGAGGGAACCTATGGCTACACCTTC. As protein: CASSTEGTYGYTF.

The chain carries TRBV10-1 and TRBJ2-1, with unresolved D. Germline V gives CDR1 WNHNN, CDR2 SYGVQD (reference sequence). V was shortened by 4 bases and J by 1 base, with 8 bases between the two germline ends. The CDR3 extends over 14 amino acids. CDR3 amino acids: CASSAQISYNEQFF. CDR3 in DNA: TGCGCCAGCAGTGCACAGATATCCTACAATGAGCAGTTCTTC.

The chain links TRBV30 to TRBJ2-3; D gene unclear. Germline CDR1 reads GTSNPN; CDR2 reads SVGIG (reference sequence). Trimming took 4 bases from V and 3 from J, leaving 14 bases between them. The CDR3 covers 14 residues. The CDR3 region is CAWTTSPKTDTQYF. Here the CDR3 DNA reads TGTGCCTGGACCACGTCACCTAAGACAGATACGCAGTATTTT.

For the CDR3, the DNA is TGCGCCAGCAGTCAATCCTACAGTGTTGATGCTAACTATGGCTACACCTTC. Residues: CASSQSYSVDANYGYTF. The chain links TRBV23-1 to TRBJ1-2; no reliable D call. TRBV23-1 is an ORF, and what it does is uncertain. CDR3 size: 17 residues. Trimming shortened V by 0 bases and J by 0 bases, and 14 bases separated the two germline ends.

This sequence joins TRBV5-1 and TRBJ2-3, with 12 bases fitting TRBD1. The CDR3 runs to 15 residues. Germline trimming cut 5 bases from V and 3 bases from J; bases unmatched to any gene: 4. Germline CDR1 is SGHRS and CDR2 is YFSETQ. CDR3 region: CASSSGQGATDTQYF. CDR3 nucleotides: TGCGCCAGCAGTTCGGGACAGGGGGCAACAGATACGCAGTATTTT.

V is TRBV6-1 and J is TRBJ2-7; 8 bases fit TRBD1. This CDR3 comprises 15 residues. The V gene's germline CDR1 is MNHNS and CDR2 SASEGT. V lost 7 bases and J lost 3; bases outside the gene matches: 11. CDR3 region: CASNLGQATLYEQYF. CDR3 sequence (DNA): TGTGCCAGCAATCTGGGACAGGCGACTCTCTACGAGCAGTACTTC.

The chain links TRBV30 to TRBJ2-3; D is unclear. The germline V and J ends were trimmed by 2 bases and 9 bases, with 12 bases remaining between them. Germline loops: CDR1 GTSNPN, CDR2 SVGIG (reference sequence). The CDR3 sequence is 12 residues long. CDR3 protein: CAWSPGDGTQYF. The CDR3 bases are TGTGCCTGGAGTCCGGGTGATGGCACGCAGTATTTT.

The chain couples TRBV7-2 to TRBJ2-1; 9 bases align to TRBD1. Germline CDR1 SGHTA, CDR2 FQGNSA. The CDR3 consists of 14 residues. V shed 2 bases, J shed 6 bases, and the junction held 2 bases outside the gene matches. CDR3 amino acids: CASSLMGQGNEQFF. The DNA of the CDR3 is TGTGCCAGCAGCTTAATGGGACAGGGCAATGAGCAGTTCTTC. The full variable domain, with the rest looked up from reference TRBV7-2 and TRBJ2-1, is GAGVSQSPSNKVTEKGKDVELRCDPISGHTALYWYRQSLGQGLEFLIYFQGNSAPDKSGLPSDRFSAERTGGSVSTLTIQRTQQEDSAVYLCASSLMGQGNEQFFGPGTRLTVL.

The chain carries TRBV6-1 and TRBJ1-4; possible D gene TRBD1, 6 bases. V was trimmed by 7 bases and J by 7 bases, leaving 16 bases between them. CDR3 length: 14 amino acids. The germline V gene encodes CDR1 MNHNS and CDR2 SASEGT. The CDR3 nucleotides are TGTGCCAGCACCCAAGGGGGACACGGTGAAAAACTGTTTTTT. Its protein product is CASTQGGHGEKLFF.

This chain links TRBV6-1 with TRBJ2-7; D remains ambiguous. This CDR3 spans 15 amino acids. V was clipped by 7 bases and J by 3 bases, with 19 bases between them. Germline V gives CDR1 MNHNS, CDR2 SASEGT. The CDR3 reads CASTTLRLGNYEQYF. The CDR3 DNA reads TGTGCCAGCACTACCCTAAGACTCGGAAACTACGAGCAGTACTTC.

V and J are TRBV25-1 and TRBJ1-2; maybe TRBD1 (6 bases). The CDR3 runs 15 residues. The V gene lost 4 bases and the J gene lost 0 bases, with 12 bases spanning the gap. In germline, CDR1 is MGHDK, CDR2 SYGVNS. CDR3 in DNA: TGTGCCAGCAGTGGGGGTACAGGGTCTAACTATGGCTACACCTTC. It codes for CASSGGTGSNYGYTF.

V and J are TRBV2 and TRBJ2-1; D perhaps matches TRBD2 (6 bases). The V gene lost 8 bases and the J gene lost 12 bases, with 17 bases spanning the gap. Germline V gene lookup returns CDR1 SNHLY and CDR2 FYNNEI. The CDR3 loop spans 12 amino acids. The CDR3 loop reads CASLGGPGWQFF. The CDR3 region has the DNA TGTGCCAGCCTGGGAGGACCGGGTTGGCAGTTCTTC.